Described below is a single TCR beta chain sequence and its context. This specimen comes from a study of blood T cell repertoires in COVID-19. The overall study: Sites in the United States, Italy and Spain provided acute and convalescent COVID-19 samples.

The V and J ends lost 5 bases and 0 bases respectively, with 9 bases between them. Germline CDR1 is GTSNPN and CDR2 is SVGIG (reference sequence). This CDR3 is built from 13 residues. Authors' processing steps: Amplification with reference gene primers provided the estimates of nucleated cell counts. TCRdb keeps only in-frame clones here, not all; method: immunoSEQ multiplex PCR. The V and J calls and the clone size are those of that table, but D and trimming were determined from the DNA. Among over 400,000 clones listed, about 89% were seen once. Sequenced input: peripheral blood. The TCR originated in a woman aged 45-60 years with COVID-19, enrolled during active disease. The chain couples TRBV30 to TRBJ2-3, with D uncertain. CDR3 nucleotides: TGTGCCTGGGGCGCGTTTAGCACAGATACGCAGTATTTT. Translating it yields CAWGAFSTDTQYF.